This T cell receptor beta chain emerged from a study of blood T cells in healthy people across ages. Whole-study results and caveats: Calculation of diversity from one million T cells yielded estimates considered to be underestimates. A greater number of naive CD4+ cells and higher diversity distinguished long-lived donors from aged donors.

The authors ran a second PCR of roughly 6 to 12 cycles using a sample-barcoded 5' primer and a J-beta primer mix. MiXCR, applied by TCRdb to the 5' RACE reads, yields one record per CDR3 protein. This sample has about 1.5 million distinct CDR3 sequences, with approximately 43% found just once. About this clonotype: As yet, its antigen is unknown.

CDR3 length equals 18 residues. The V end lost 0 bases, the J end lost 0 bases, and 18 bases lay between the germline ends. Germline CDR1 reads SGHRS; CDR2 reads YFSETQ. This clonotype was sampled from a woman under 30 in good health. Input material: blood. The chain employs TRBV5-1 and TRBJ1-1; TRBD1 might be the D (5 bases). The CDR3 here is CASSLDWGRPAMNTEAFF. CDR3 coding DNA: TGCGCCAGCAGCTTGGATTGGGGCCGGCCGGCTATGAACACTGAAGCTTTCTTT.